Listed below are T cell receptor beta chains from one sample, sequenced in a study of shared clonotypes between healthy human individuals. Clones were sequenced by immunoSEQ multiplex PCR, and TCRdb holds only the in-frame ones, with some missing. Of 110,000 or so clones detected, approximately 70% appear once; the ten largest clones hold just under 25%. Source material: memory CD8+ T cells sorted from blood. The source of these receptors is a woman aged 25 to 39 in good health. CDR3s include the opening cysteine and the closing phenylalanine or tryptophan. The D gene is left open where the match is weak. The listing skips clone size in some rows; elsewhere it reads once, few, many or a size class.

>16|TRBJ1-5|-|TRBV28|TRBD1
TGTGCCAGCAGTTTAAGGGGGCTATATAGCAATCAGCCCCAGCATTTT
CASSLRGLYSNQPQHF
>14|TRBJ1-1|few|TRBV21-1|-
TGTGCCAGCAGGACGCTCACAATTCGCACTGAAGCTTTCTTT
CASRTLTIRTEAFF
>18|TRBJ2-7|-|TRBV7-9|TRBD2
TGTGCCAGCAGCCCGCGGGAGGGCACCGGGACTGGGTCCTACGAGCAGTACTTC
CASSPREGTGTGSYEQYF
>11|TRBJ2-1|few|TRBV30|-
TGTGCCTGGAGTAAAGTTAATGAGCAGTTCTTC
CAWSKVNEQFF
>17|TRBJ2-6|-|TRBV5-6|-
TGTGCCAGCTACCGAGGCAATAGTCAAAGTCGGGCCAACGTCCTGACTTTC
CASYRGNSQSRANVLTF
>13|TRBJ2-7|many|TRBV29-1|-
TGCAGCGTTGATCACGAGGCAGGGAACGAGCAGTACTTC
CSVDHEAGNEQYF
>16|TRBJ2-3|-|TRBV27|TRBD2
TGTGCCAGCATTCGAGTAGCGGGGTCTCTCACAGATGCGCAGTATTTT
CASIRVAGSLTDAQYF
>15|TRBJ2-7|few|TRBV2|TRBD1
TGTGCCAGCAGTCCCGGGACAGCAGGGCCATACGAGCAGTACTTC
CASSPGTAGPYEQYF
>14|TRBJ2-7|-|TRBV28|-
TGTGCCAGCAGTTGGCACAAAAGCTCCTACGAGCAGTACTTC
CASSWHKSSYEQYF
>18|TRBJ2-2|-|TRBV5-5|TRBD2
TGTGCCAGCAGCTTGGGCCTAGCGGGAGGCCCGAACACCGGGGAGCTGTTTTTT
CASSLGLAGGPNTGELFF
>16|TRBJ2-4|-|TRBV18|-
TGTGCCAGCTCACCTGGGCAGATCTTAGCCAAAAACATTCAGTACTTC
CASSPGQILAKNIQYF
>14|TRBJ2-7|once|TRBV7-2|TRBD1
TGTGCCAGCAGCTTGGGACAGGGAGGATACGAGCAGTACTTC
CASSLGQGGYEQYF
>14|TRBJ2-2|-|TRBV6-1|-
TGTGCCAGCAAGTACAGTCTTAACACCGGGGAGCTGTTTTTT
CASKYSLNTGELFF
>12|TRBJ2-7|few|TRBV19|-
TGTGCCAGTAGTCTGGGCGGTTACGAGCAGTACTTC
CASSLGGYEQYF
>16|TRBJ2-7|once|TRBV6-1|-
TGTGCCAGCAGTGGGGCAGGGTCCTCGACTAACTACGAGCAGTACTTC
CASSGAGSSTNYEQYF
>16|TRBJ1-3|many|TRBV5-1|TRBD1
TGCGCCAGCAGCTTGCCCGGGACAGGGGCTGGAAACACCATATATTTT
CASSLPGTGAGNTIYF
>14|TRBJ1-2|few|TRBV6-6|TRBD1
TGTGCCAGCAGGGAGGGACAGGAAACCAATGGCTACACCTTC
CASREGQETNGYTF
>16|TRBJ2-1|-|TRBV19|TRBD1
TGTGCCAGTAGTAAAGAGGACAGGAGCTCCTACAATGAGCAGTTCTTC
CASSKEDRSSYNEQFF
>15|TRBJ2-2|few|TRBV29-1|TRBD1
TGCAGCGTTGGTGGGACAGGGGACAACACCGGGGAGCTGTTTTTT
CSVGGTGDNTGELFF
>15|TRBJ2-6|-|TRBV5-8|-
TGTGCCAGCAGCCATTTCAGGTCTGGGGCCAACGTCCTGACTTTC
CASSHFRSGANVLTF
>13|TRBJ1-1|many|TRBV6-1|TRBD1
TGTGCCAGCAGTGATTCAACAGGGGTAGAAGCTTTCTTT
CASSDSTGVEAFF
>13|TRBJ2-1|once|TRBV19|-
TGTGCCAGTAGTGAGGGACCGTACAATGAGCAGTTCTTC
CASSEGPYNEQFF
>15|TRBJ1-4|-|TRBV25-1|-
TGTGCCAGCAGTGTTAGGGGATCAACTAATGAAAAACTGTTTTTT
CASSVRGSTNEKLFF
>13|TRBJ1-4|-|TRBV19|-
TGTGCCAGTAGTATTCAGAACAGAGAAAAACTGTTTTTT
CASSIQNREKLFF
>13|TRBJ1-2|-|TRBV6-5|-
TGTGCCAGCAGTTACTTCAAGTTGGATGGCTACACCTTC
CASSYFKLDGYTF
>15|TRBJ2-7|-|TRBV13|-
TGTGCCAGCAGCAAAACCGGGACACCTTACTACGAGCAGTACTTC
CASSKTGTPYYEQYF
>17|TRBJ2-3|-|TRBV7-3|TRBD2
TGTGCCAGCAGCATCGGGACTAGCGGGCCCAGCACAGATACGCAGTATTTT
CASSIGTSGPSTDTQYF
>15|TRBJ2-7|medium-sized|TRBV6-1|TRBD2
TGTGCCAGCAGCGGACTAGCGGGAACTTCCTACGAGCAGTACTTC
CASSGLAGTSYEQYF
>15|TRBJ2-7|-|TRBV25-1|TRBD1
TGTGCCAGCACCCCCGGGACAGCCACCGTGTTGGAGCAGTACTTC
CASTPGTATVLEQYF
>14|TRBJ2-7|-|TRBV6-1|-
TGTGCCAGCAGTGAAGTGGCAGGGGAAAACGAGCAGTACTTC
CASSEVAGENEQYF
>14|TRBJ2-6|-|TRBV4-1|-
TGTGCCAGCAGCCAAGGGGCTGGGGCCAACGTCCTGACTTTC
CASSQGAGANVLTF
>14|TRBJ1-1|-|TRBV27|-
TGTGCCAGCAGTTTTACAGGGTTGGGGACTGAAGCTTTCTTT
CASSFTGLGTEAFF
>15|TRBJ2-3|-|TRBV6-4|-
TGTGCCAGCAGTTTCCGGGACTCCCCCACAGATACGCAGTATTTT
CASSFRDSPTDTQYF
>17|TRBJ1-1|-|TRBV19|-
TGTGCCAGTAGTATAGATTTTGGGGGGGAGGCGAACACTGAAGCTTTCTTT
CASSIDFGGEANTEAFF
>14|TRBJ1-1|-|TRBV9|-
TGTGCCAGCAGCGTAACGAGGGAGGTGACTGAAGCTTTCTTT
CASSVTREVTEAFF
>18|TRBJ2-2|-|TRBV4-1|-
TGCGCCAGCAGCCAAGGAACGCAGGGGACATCGAGCACCGGGGAGCTGTTTTTT
CASSQGTQGTSSTGELFF
>13|TRBJ2-7|-|TRBV9|-
TGTGCCAGCAGCGTGACGGATACCTACGAGCAGTACTTC
CASSVTDTYEQYF
>18|TRBJ2-3|-|TRBV11-3|-
TGTGCCAGCAGCTTATCGTATGGGATCTCTGCGGCAACAGATACGCAGTATTTT
CASSLSYGISAATDTQYF
>14|TRBJ2-7|-|TRBV9|-
TGTGCCAGCAGCGTAGGCCGCTCTTCGGACGAGCAGTACTTC
CASSVGRSSDEQYF
>18|TRBJ2-6|-|TRBV11-2|-
TGTGCCAGCAGCAGGGAGTTATCTCGACAAAGTCGGGCCAACGTCCTGACTTTC
CASSRELSRQSRANVLTF